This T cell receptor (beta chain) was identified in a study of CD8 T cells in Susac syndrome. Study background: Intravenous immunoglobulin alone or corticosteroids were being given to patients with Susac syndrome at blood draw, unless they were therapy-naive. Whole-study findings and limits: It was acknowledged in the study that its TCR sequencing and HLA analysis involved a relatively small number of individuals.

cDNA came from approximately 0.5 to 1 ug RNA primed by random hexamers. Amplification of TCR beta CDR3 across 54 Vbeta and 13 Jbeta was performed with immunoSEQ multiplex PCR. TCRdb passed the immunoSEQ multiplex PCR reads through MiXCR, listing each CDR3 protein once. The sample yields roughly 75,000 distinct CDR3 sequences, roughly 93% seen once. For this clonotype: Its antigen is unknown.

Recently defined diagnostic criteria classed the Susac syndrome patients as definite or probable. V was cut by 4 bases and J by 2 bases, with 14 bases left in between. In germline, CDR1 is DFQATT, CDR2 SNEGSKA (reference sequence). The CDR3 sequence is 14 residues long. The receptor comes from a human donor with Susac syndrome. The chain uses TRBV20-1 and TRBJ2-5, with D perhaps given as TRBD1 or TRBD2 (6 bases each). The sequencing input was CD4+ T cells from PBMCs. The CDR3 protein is CSAKPGAVQETQYF. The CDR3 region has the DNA TGCAGTGCTAAGCCGGGGGCAGTACAAGAGACCCAGTACTTC.